This entry describes one T cell receptor beta chain. No cognate antigen has been identified for it. No quality values exist for individual bases; no much larger clone is one base distant. Patients were selected for having adequate residual fresh-frozen tumor tissue and more than two years of available survival data. An isocitrate dehydrogenase mutation was not carried by any of the glioblastoma patients, although molecular status was otherwise variable. PBMC were collected before vaccination, two weeks after the third vaccination, and at tumor progression when it occurred. The Qiagen DNeasy Blood extraction Kit was used for extraction of genomic DNA. Using the immunoSEQ assay, TCRB CDR3 regions were amplified from about 1.9 micrograms of genomic DNA, or from all available DNA when less than that was on hand. For multiplex PCR, 60 forward primers for TCR V beta segments and 13 reverse primers for J beta segments were used. To estimate reads per starting template, synthetic control templates were spiked into each sample at limiting dilution. The Illumina HiSeq System generated 87 bp sequencing reads. The paper's data handling went like this. PCR and sequencing errors were removed by a nearest neighbor algorithm that merged closely related sequences. TCR overlap was defined as the percentage of unique tumor TCR beta sequences that were also found in the peripheral blood of the same patient. The table was pulled from immuneACCESS by TCRdb, which kept in-frame rearrangements only. Such tables lose some clones; where checked, under half of the loss comes from unresolved V genes, and the rest has no known cause. V and J calls and clone size follow that table, whereas D and trimming were derived from the DNA. In this sample the table shows 85,000 to 110,000 clones, roughly 79% of which occur a single time. About 12% of the sample comes from the top ten.

V loses 2 bases, J loses 2 bases, and the germline ends lie 15 bases apart. CDR1 and CDR2 were assigned from the germline V gene (reference sequence) as PRHDT and FYEKMQ. The CDR3 measures 17 amino acids from cysteine to phenylalanine. Only the CDR3 region is kept as DNA, spanning 51 bases read in frame from base 1. This entry comes from a study of glioma-infiltrating T cells after dendritic cell vaccination (dated by TCRdb to the mid-2010s). Looking at the study overall: The cohort included some 15 glioblastoma patients drawn from Phase I and II dendritic cell vaccination trials, of whom 9 were newly diagnosed and 6 had recurrent disease. Between the early 2000s and the early 2010s, patients were given autologous tumor lysate-pulsed dendritic cell vaccination. The vaccine consisted of monocyte-derived dendritic cells cultured about seven days with IL-4 and GM-CSF, then pulsed overnight with autologous tumor lysate. Each patient was given three intradermal dendritic cell vaccine injections, spaced two weeks apart, in the arm below the axilla. In glioblastoma patients vaccinated with dendritic cells, deep sequencing of TCR beta CDR3 regions served to measure tumor-infiltrating lymphocyte content and to compare repertoires between tumor and blood. Survival after dendritic cell vaccination was correlated with TCR sequencing metrics such as TIL content and the overlap between tumor and blood repertoires. Broader findings and caveats from the paper: TCR clonality showed no direct relationship with survival, which suggests that a diverse polyclonal response may be important. The cohort was small and heterogeneous, with few patients having full blood and tumor sets and even fewer initial-recurrent tumor pairs. After dendritic cell vaccination, a higher estimated pretreatment TIL content predicted longer time to progression and longer overall survival. The TCR overlap response model with three groups was called speculative and said to need prospective validation.

The receptor was derived from a human donor with glioblastoma. The chain couples TRBV13 to TRBJ1-4; the D segment cannot be called with confidence. The sample was blood, taken before dendritic cell vaccination. The sequenced DNA: TGTGCCAGCAGCTTATTTTTAAACACCTCCACTAATGAAAAACTGTTTTTT. This gives the protein CASSLFLNTSTNEKLFF. The variable domain in full, with residues beyond the CDR3 obtained from the reference TRBV13 and TRBJ1-4 genes, is AAGVIQSPRHLIKEKRETATLKCYPIPRHDTVYWYQQGPGQDPQFLISFYEKMQSDKGSIPDRFSAQQFSDYHSELNMSSLELGDSALYFCASSLFLNTSTNEKLFFGSGTQLSVL.